A selection of T cell receptor beta chains follows, all from one sample in a study of blood T cell repertoires in COVID-19. Method: immunoSEQ multiplex PCR; TCRdb's copy keeps in-frame clones and lacks some. This sample carries approximately 180,000 clones, about 75% of them seen once, and the ten largest clones take about 28%. Sequenced material: peripheral blood. The receptors were gathered from a woman in her sixties or seventies with acute or convalescent COVID-19. CDR3s include the opening cysteine and the closing phenylalanine or tryptophan. Each record gives: clone size, J gene, D gene, CDR3 length, V gene, CDR3 DNA, CDR3 protein. D genes are given only for firm matches. Clone size is stated in some rows and not others, as once, few, many or a class when expanded.

>.|TRBJ2-7|TRBD2|16|TRBV4-1
TGCGCCAGCATACTAGCGGGAGGAGACCATCCCCACGAGCAGTACTTC
CASILAGGDHPHEQYF
>.|TRBJ2-5|.|13|TRBV3-1/TRBV3-2
TGTGCCAGCAGTCCCGGGACAAGGGAGACCCAGTACTTC
CASSPGTRETQYF
>few|TRBJ1-6|.|14|TRBV18
TGTGCCAGCTCACCGGACTTGGGGAATTCACCCCTCCACTTT
CASSPDLGNSPLHF
>.|TRBJ1-5|TRBD1|14|TRBV7-2
TGTGCCAGCAGCTGGAGACAGGGGTATCAGCCCCAGCATTTT
CASSWRQGYQPQHF
>once|TRBJ2-6|TRBD1|18|TRBV27
TGTGCCAGCAGTTCTCCGGGACAGGGGATATCTGGGGCCAACGTCCTGACTTTC
CASSSPGQGISGANVLTF
>.|TRBJ2-1|.|13|TRBV13
TGTGCCAGCAGCTTAGGGGAGAACAATGAGCAGTTCTTC
CASSLGENNEQFF
>.|TRBJ2-5|TRBD1|12|TRBV12-5
TGTGCTAGTGGAAGGGACAGAGAGACCCAGTACTTC
CASGRDRETQYF
>.|TRBJ2-3|.|14|TRBV5-1
TGCGCCAGCAGTCGGGGGACAGACACAGATACGCAGTATTTT
CASSRGTDTDTQYF
>.|TRBJ1-5|.|17|TRBV7-6
TGTGCCAGCAGCCCGAGTTCCTACAGGGACGCGGATCAGCCCCAGCATTTT
CASSPSSYRDADQPQHF
>.|TRBJ1-1|TRBD1|15|TRBV7-9
TGTGCCAGCAGCTTCGGGACAGGAGGGGACACTGAAGCTTTCTTT
CASSFGTGGDTEAFF
>.|TRBJ2-2|TRBD2|15|TRBV7-3
TGTGCCAGCAGCTTAGGGAGAGCGGGGACCGGGGAGCTGTTTTTT
CASSLGRAGTGELFF
>.|TRBJ2-2|.|15|TRBV10-1
TGCGCCAGCAGGCCCCGGGGAGTCAACACCGGGGAGCTGTTTTTT
CASRPRGVNTGELFF
>.|TRBJ2-1|TRBD2|17|TRBV7-8
TGTGCCAGCAGCCCCCACGGGACTAGCGGGAGGGAGGGTGAGCAGTTCTTC
CASSPHGTSGREGEQFF
>.|TRBJ1-1|.|15|TRBV27
TGTGCCAGCAGCTCCAAGGGGGTCGGGGACACTGAAGCTTTCTTT
CASSSKGVGDTEAFF
>.|TRBJ1-1|.|15|TRBV4-2
TGTGCCAGCAGCCAAGATGTACAGGTATCCACTGAAGCTTTCTTT
CASSQDVQVSTEAFF
>.|TRBJ2-5|TRBD1|15|TRBV11-2
TGTGCCAGCAGCTTACGTCGGACAGGGATGGAGACCCAGTACTTC
CASSLRRTGMETQYF
>.|TRBJ2-3|TRBD2|19|TRBV7-9
TGTGCCAGCAGCTTAAGGCTAGCGGGATTTTCGGACAAGGCAGATACGCAGTATTTT
CASSLRLAGFSDKADTQYF
>.|TRBJ2-7|TRBD1|14|TRBV5-1
TGCGCCAGCAGCTCCGGGACAGGCCTTTACGAGCAGTACTTC
CASSSGTGLYEQYF
>.|TRBJ1-3|.|14|TRBV7-6
TGTGCCAGCAGCTTATTCAGCTCTGGAAACACCATATATTTT
CASSLFSSGNTIYF
>.|TRBJ2-1|TRBD2|15|TRBV7-3
TGTGCCAGCAGCTACCCGGGACTAGGGGGAAATGAGCAGTTCTTC
CASSYPGLGGNEQFF
>.|TRBJ2-2|TRBD2|16|TRBV30
TGTGCCTGGAGTGGGTTGCTAGCGGGAGCCACCGGGGAGCTGTTTTTT
CAWSGLLAGATGELFF
>.|TRBJ1-2|.|15|TRBV6-5
TGTGCCAGCAGTCCTGAACTAGGGCTCAACTATGGCTACACCTTC
CASSPELGLNYGYTF
>.|TRBJ2-1|.|12|TRBV29-1
TGCAGCGTTGAACGCGGTAACAATGAGCAGTTCTTC
CSVERGNNEQFF
>.|TRBJ1-6|TRBD1|14|TRBV6-5
TGTGCCAGTGGTCGGGACAGCTATAATTCACCCCTCCACTTT
CASGRDSYNSPLHF
>.|TRBJ2-2|.|15|TRBV9
TGTGCCAGCAGCGTAGCCCCGGTGAACACCGGGGAGCTGTTTTTT
CASSVAPVNTGELFF
>.|TRBJ2-7|.|13|TRBV15
TGTGCCACCAGCAGAGATCAGGGCCGCGAGCAGTACTTC
CATSRDQGREQYF
>few|TRBJ2-1|TRBD2|13|TRBV5-4
TGTGCCAGCAGCACGGGACTAGACAATGAGCAGTTCTTC
CASSTGLDNEQFF
>.|TRBJ1-1|TRBD1|14|TRBV19
TGTGCCAGTAGTGACAGGGGCGGGGGCACTGAAGCTTTCTTT
CASSDRGGGTEAFF
>.|TRBJ2-3|TRBD1|16|TRBV10-3
TGTGCCATCAGTGAGTGGACAGGGGGGTACACAGATACGCAGTATTTT
CAISEWTGGYTDTQYF
>.|TRBJ1-2|TRBD1|13|TRBV19
TGTGCCAGTAGAGTGGACAGGGACCATGGCTACACCTTC
CASRVDRDHGYTF
>.|TRBJ1-1|.|14|TRBV30
TGTGCCTGGAGTCCAGGGGCCCTGAACACTGAAGCTTTCTTT
CAWSPGALNTEAFF